This T cell receptor (beta chain) was recovered during a study of prognosis after radiotherapy for stage I lung cancer. About the research overall: From April 2018 through early 2019, patients with stage I non-small cell lung cancer were enrolled.

The authors amplified TCR beta CDR3 from genomic DNA using two-round multiplex PCR. Gene-specific TRBV and TRBJ primers were used in PCR round one. Universal primers were used in the second round of PCR. From the multiplex PCR reads, TCRdb called clonotypes with MiXCR, one entry per CDR3 protein. The sample has 9,500 to 15,000 distinct CDR3 sequences, less than 70% seen once. The CDR3 spans 12 residues. V lost 5 bases and J lost 11, with 15 bases in between. Germline V lookup: CDR1 SEHNR, CDR2 FQNEAQ (reference sequence). Patients were all node-negative on CT and PET/CT, lacking prior chemotherapy, radiotherapy or other malignancies. This clonotype was recorded many times. The target antigen is unknown. Study outcomes and limitations: Patients with distant metastases had lower Shannon entropy after stereotactic body radiation therapy.

The sample here was PBMCs, taken before or after stereotactic body radiation therapy (not recorded which). The chain couples TRBV7-9 to TRBJ1-1; D is possibly TRBD1 (5 bases). This sequence originates from a donor older than 45 with non-small cell lung cancer. The chain's CDR3 is CASSPTGWGAFF. CDR3 in DNA: TGTGCCAGCAGCCCTACAGGTTGGGGGGCTTTCTTT.